These 16 T cell receptor beta chains were sequenced from one sample in a study of T cells in Graves' hyperthyroidism and ophthalmopathy (dated by TCRdb to between 2018 and 2021). The library came from multiplex PCR. Sequenced using an Illumina HiSeq 2000. The TCR beta CDR3 regions were amplified from RNA transcripts. The first round of RT-PCR for the TCR CDR3 was performed with the HTBI primer set and the Qiagen OneStep RT-PCR kit. TCRdb reanalyzed the raw reads on its own, using fastp at Q25 for trimming and MiXCR for clone calling, and kept in-frame beta chains. Duplicate CDR3 protein sequences are folded into a single record with the most common DNA and genes. This sample is represented by over 700,000 distinct CDR3 sequences; roughly a third of them were singletons. Around 30% of the sample is held by the ten biggest clonotypes. Material: blood. These receptors were obtained from a woman in her forties with Graves' hyperthyroidism.

The chain couples TRBV2 to TRBJ1-2; possible D gene TRBD1, 5 bases. This CDR3 is 13 amino acids long. V was cut by 4 bases and J by 6 bases, with 12 bases left in between. From germline, CDR1 is SNHLY and CDR2 FYNNEI. CDR3 sequence (DNA): TGTGCCAGCAGTGGAGGAGGGGTGCATGGCTACACCTTC. This encodes CASSGGGVHGYTF.

This chain joins TRBV28 and TRBJ2-5; 7 nucleotides line up with TRBD2. The V and J ends lost 3 bases and 14 bases, in that order; junction bases with no gene match: 12. This CDR3 has 13 residues. CDR1 and CDR2 (germline): MDHEN, SYDVKM. Here the CDR3 reads CASSLGGTQSGYF. The CDR3 DNA sequence: TGTGCCAGCAGTTTGGGAGGGACGCAAAGCGGATACTTC. Drawing the rest from reference TRBV28 and TRBJ2-5, the complete variable domain is DVKVTQSSRYLVKRTGEKVFLECVQDMDHENMFWYRQDPGLGLRLIYFSYDVKMKEKGDIPEGYSVSREKKERFSLILESASTNQTSMYLCASSLGGTQSGYFGPGTRLLVL.

This clonotype was recorded at least ten times. V is TRBV19 and J is TRBJ1-5; 7 nucleotides match TRBD1. Losses at the gene ends were 9 bases for V and 2 bases for J; bases not matched to a gene: 7. The germline gives CDR1 LNHDA, CDR2 SQIVND (reference sequence). The CDR3 extends over 14 amino acids. For the CDR3, the DNA is TGTGCCAGCAGTTCAACAGGGGGCAATCAGCCCCAGCATTTT. Translation gives CASSSTGGNQPQHF.

In the case of this clonotype: This could be a read error, since a much larger clone is one nucleotide away. The chain carries TRBV9 and TRBJ1-1; D may be TRBD1 (5 bases). The germline CDR1 and CDR2 sequences are SGDLS and YYNGEE. Trimming shortened V by 0 bases and J by 5 bases, and 11 bases separated the two germline ends. This CDR3 contains 14 residues. CDR3 nucleotide sequence: TGTGCCAGCAGCGTAGAAGGGGAGGGAACTGAAGCTTTCTTT. Protein: CASSVEGEGTEAFF.

This chain links TRBV10-2 with TRBJ1-5, with 8 bases fitting TRBD1. The ends lost 5 bases at V and 2 bases at J; junction bases unmatched: 5. CDR3 length equals 15 residues. The germline V gene has CDR1 WSHSY and CDR2 SAAADI. The CDR3 here is CASSYETGGNQPQHF. The CDR3 DNA reads TGCGCCAGCAGTTACGAGACAGGGGGCAATCAGCCCCAGCATTTT.

With respect to this clonotype: The conserved final phenylalanine or tryptophan is absent from the CDR3, which likely points to a read error. Because the CDR3's place on the DNA is in doubt, the DNA is left out and the CDR3 is given as listed by TCRdb. This chain connects TRBV20-1 to TRBJ2-5; TRBD1 reflects the table's D call only, with no check against the DNA. Germline lookup yields CDR1 DFQATT and CDR2 SNEGSKA (reference sequence). The CDR3 length is 8 residues, termini included. The CDR3 protein is CSARDQGR.

A word on this clonotype: This may come from a read error, since a much larger clone is one base off. The chain employs TRBV7-4 and TRBJ1-5, with 7 bases lining up with TRBD1. Trimming took 5 bases from V and 9 from J; bases not matched to a gene: 7. This CDR3 comprises 13 residues. The germline CDR1 and CDR2 sequences are SGHVT and SQSDAQ. The CDR3 region is CASSRDRERPQHF. Here the CDR3 DNA reads TGTGCCAGCAGCCGCGACAGGGAGCGGCCCCAGCATTTT.

The V and J genes are TRBV10-3 and TRBJ2-2; no firm D call. The CDR3 contains 11 residues. Trimming stripped 7 bases from V and 7 bases from J, with 7 bases between. Germline V CDR1 and CDR2: ENHRY, SYGVKD. CDR3 bases: TGTGCCATCAATCAGGACGGGGAGCTGTTTTTT. Residues: CAINQDGELFF.

This clonotype was seen only a few times. V gene TRBV6-5 combines with J gene TRBJ1-1; D is uncertain. The CDR3 is made up of 14 amino acids. Per the germline V gene, CDR1 is MNHEY and CDR2 is SVGAGI. The CDR3, as DNA: TGTGCTTCGGCAGCGCTTAGCGTGAACACTGAAGCTTTCTTT. Translation: CASAALSVNTEAFF.

The chain combines TRBV7-2 with TRBJ2-5, with TRBD2 matching 7 bases. Germline V gene lookup returns CDR1 SGHTA and CDR2 FQGNSA. Trimming removed 5 bases from V and 5 bases from J; junction bases left unmatched: 17. The CDR3 runs 17 residues. CDR3 sequence (DNA): TGTGCCAGCAGCCCCGCCAGGGAAACATCGCGGGGGGAGACCCAGTACTTC. Protein: CASSPARETSRGETQYF. Using reference TRBV7-2 and TRBJ2-5 for the parts outside the CDR3, the full variable domain is GAGVSQSPSNKVTEKGKDVELRCDPISGHTALYWYRQSLGQGLEFLIYFQGNSAPDKSGLPSDRFSAERTGGSVSTLTIQRTQQEDSAVYLCASSPARETSRGETQYFGPGTRLLVL.

About this clonotype: The germline gene is not matched at one end of the junction; a read error may be the cause. The chain combines TRBV10-3 with TRBJ2-2; D unclear. This CDR3 spans 13 amino acids. Germline V lookup: CDR1 ENHRY, CDR2 SYGVKD. CDR3 DNA: TGTGCCAGCAGTGATATGGGGAACGGGGAGCTGTTTTTT. This sequence encodes CASSDMGNGELFF.

The V call is TRBV20-1, the J call TRBJ2-7; 8 positions match TRBD1. The CDR3 is 15 amino acids. The germline CDR1 and CDR2 sequences are DFQATT and SNEGSKA (reference sequence). The CDR3 sequence: CSAALGDRSSYEQYF. The DNA of the CDR3 is TGCAGCGCTGCCCTGGGGGACAGGAGCTCCTACGAGCAGTACTTC.

This clonotype was recorded a few times. This chain joins TRBV29-1 and TRBJ2-5; no clear D gene. Germline CDR1 is SQVTM and CDR2 is ANQGSEA. The CDR3 extends over 12 amino acids. The V and J ends lost 4 bases and 0 bases respectively, with 6 bases between them. The DNA for the CDR3 is TGCAGCGTTGCACGGTACCAAGAGACCCAGTACTTC. It encodes CSVARYQETQYF.

This clonotype was found many times. This rearrangement joins TRBV12-3 or TRBV12-4 to TRBJ2-5, with TRBD2 matching 10 bases. This CDR3 spans 14 amino acids. Germline trimming cut 6 bases from V and 7 bases from J; bases unmatched to any gene: 8. CDR3 DNA sequence: TGTGCCAGCAGAACGACTAGCGGGCCTTCGACCCAGTACTTC. It translates to CASRTTSGPSTQYF.

This clonotype was seen many times. The chain has TRBV2 and TRBJ1-3; D ambiguous. Trimming stripped 7 bases from V and 3 bases from J, with 19 bases between. Germline CDR1 SNHLY, CDR2 FYNNEI. This CDR3 region has 16 residues. CDR3 nucleotides: TGTGCCAGCACTGCCTCATCCGGGAACCTTGGAAACACCATATATTTT. Protein sequence: CASTASSGNLGNTIYF.

The sample holds a few counts of this clonotype. This chain joins TRBV28 and TRBJ1-5; D gene unclear. Trimming shortened V by 6 bases and J by 1 base, and 7 bases separated the two germline ends. This CDR3 contains 13 residues. The germline gives CDR1 MDHEN, CDR2 SYDVKM. CDR3 nucleotides: TGTGCCAGCAGCTGGATAAGCAATCAGCCCCAGCATTTT. Translation gives CASSWISNQPQHF.